A single sample is the source of the 13 T cell receptor beta chains below, sequenced in a study of control samples from healthy donors and cancer patients. Clones were read by immunoSEQ multiplex PCR, and TCRdb kept only the in-frame ones, dropping some. The sample lists 120,000 or so clones, about 86% occurring once. The sequenced material came from blood. These receptors came from a man aged 25-45 years in good health.

In nucleotides, the CDR3 is TGCGCCAGCAGTTCGGCAGTGCGGAACACTGAAGCTTTCTTT. Amino acids: CASSSAVRNTEAFF. V and J are TRBV4-1 and TRBJ1-1; D unresolved. CDR1 MGHRA and CDR2 YSYEKL come from the germline V gene. V gave up 6 bases and J gave up 1 base, with 12 bases separating them. There are 14 residues in the CDR3.

The chain links TRBV19 to TRBJ2-7; the D is unclear. V was cut by 3 bases and J by 4 bases, with 7 bases left in between. The germline V gene encodes CDR1 LNHDA and CDR2 SQIVND (reference sequence). The CDR3 runs 12 residues. For the CDR3, the DNA is TGTGCCAGTAGTATCCAAGGGTACGAGCAGTACTTC. This encodes CASSIQGYEQYF.

CDR3 sequence: CASSLETGYTDTQYF. Here the CDR3 DNA reads TGCGCCAGCAGCTTAGAAACAGGTTACACAGATACGCAGTATTTT. The gene calls are TRBV5-1 and TRBJ2-3, with a tentative D call TRBD1 (5 bases). The CDR3 extends over 15 amino acids. Trimming stripped 2 bases from V and 2 bases from J, with 12 bases between. The germline gives CDR1 SGHRS, CDR2 YFSETQ.

The chain is built from TRBV7-7 and TRBJ2-5; D uncertain. The CDR3 extends over 14 amino acids. V was clipped by 1 base and J by 3 bases, with 9 bases between them. CDR1 is SSHAT, CDR2 FNYEAQ, per germline (reference sequence). Here the CDR3 DNA reads TGTGCCAGCAGCTTAGGGACCACCGAAGAGACCCAGTACTTC. It encodes CASSLGTTEETQYF.

In regard to this clone: The sample carries other DNA sequences with the same CDR3. The gene calls are TRBV9 and TRBJ2-7; D not certain. Germline CDR1 and CDR2: SGDLS and YYNGEE. V lost 0 bases to trimming and J lost 0 bases, with 7 bases between them. CDR3 length equals 14 residues. The CDR3 loop reads CASSVVPSSYEQYF. CDR3 nucleotide sequence: TGTGCCAGCAGCGTAGTCCCGAGCTCCTACGAGCAGTACTTC.

This clone was detected only a few times. The CDR3 protein is CASRAGEELAYEQYF. The DNA of the CDR3 is TGCGCCAGCAGAGCGGGGGAAGAGTTGGCCTACGAGCAGTACTTC. The V and J genes are TRBV10-2 and TRBJ2-7; 8 bases map to TRBD2. The V segment lost 6 bases and the J segment 2 bases; nucleotides outside the gene matches: 9. Germline V gene data show CDR1 as WSHSY and CDR2 as SAAADI. The length of the CDR3 is 15 residues.

The chain joins TRBV2 to TRBJ2-5; 7 bases agree with TRBD1. The CDR3 length is 15 residues. Germline V gene lookup returns CDR1 SNHLY and CDR2 FYNNEI. Germline trimming cut 5 bases from V and 7 bases from J; bases unmatched to any gene: 13. CDR3 in amino acids: CASSSQGDSLSTQYF. The CDR3 coding sequence is TGTGCCAGCAGTTCCCAGGGGGACAGTTTGTCGACCCAGTACTTC. The whole variable domain, remainder taken from reference TRBV2 and TRBJ2-5, is EPEVTQTPSHQVTQMGQEVILRCVPISNHLYFYWYRQILGQKVEFLVSFYNNEISEKSEIFDDQFSVERPDGSNFTLKIRSTKLEDSAMYFCASSSQGDSLSTQYFGPGTRLLVL.

V gene TRBV19 combines with J gene TRBJ1-2; no clear D. CDR1 is LNHDA, CDR2 SQIVND, per germline (reference sequence). With 7 bases removed from V and 2 bases from J, the gap between germline ends came to 8 bases. This CDR3 has 12 residues. CDR3 DNA sequence: TGTGCCAGTAAGGATGGGAACTATGGCTACACCTTC. It is translated as CASKDGNYGYTF.

The rearrangement joins TRBV9 to TRBJ1-2; D unclear. The germline V gene encodes CDR1 SGDLS and CDR2 YYNGEE. V was cut by 2 bases and J by 2 bases, with 19 bases left in between. The CDR3 is 17 amino acids. In DNA, the CDR3 is TGTGCCAGCAGCGTCCCGGTGTACCAAAAGTTCAACTATGGCTACACCTTC. This gives the protein CASSVPVYQKFNYGYTF.

The chain recombines TRBV19 with TRBJ2-3, with 8 bases identical to TRBD2. CDR3 length: 15 residues. The V segment lost 4 bases and the J segment 2 bases; nucleotides outside the gene matches: 5. Germline CDR1 and CDR2: LNHDA and SQIVND (reference sequence). The CDR3 DNA is TGTGCCAGTAGTAGTATAGCGGGGAACACAGATACGCAGTATTTT. This codes for CASSSIAGNTDTQYF.

The rearrangement uses TRBV5-6 and TRBJ1-1; 9 bases agree with TRBD1. From germline, CDR1 is SGHDT and CDR2 YYEEEE. V shed 0 bases, J shed 5 bases, and the junction held 8 bases outside the gene matches. This CDR3 has 16 amino acids. CDR3 loop: CASSLAFIDRGTEAFF. CDR3 in DNA: TGTGCCAGCAGCTTGGCGTTTATCGACAGGGGGACTGAAGCTTTCTTT.

The chain links TRBV25-1 to TRBJ2-5; 8 nucleotides align to TRBD1. CDR1 and CDR2 (germline): MGHDK, SYGVNS. With V trimmed by 1 base and J by 5 bases, 9 bases remained unmatched. There are 16 residues in the CDR3. CDR3 residues: CASSESGQGIEETQYF. DNA of the CDR3: TGTGCCAGCAGTGAATCCGGACAGGGAATAGAGGAGACCCAGTACTTC.

The sample holds one count of this clone. The chain links TRBV15 to TRBJ1-2; D call uncertain. Deletions cut 5 bases from V and 2 bases from J, with 15 bases between. CDR1 is LNHNV and CDR2 is YYDKDF in the germline V gene (reference sequence). The CDR3 is 15 amino acids. This CDR3 is CATSGSQNRNYGYTF. CDR3 coding DNA: TGTGCCACCAGCGGCTCACAGAACCGGAACTATGGCTACACCTTC.